The 14 T cell receptor beta chains listed next were all sequenced from one sample in a study of PD-1 blockade in classical Hodgkin lymphoma. Sequencing was performed with immunoSEQ multiplex PCR; in TCRdb, only in-frame clones are kept and a portion is missing. Here the sample spans 6,000 to 7,000 clones, approximately 80% being singletons. Every patient was affected by relapse after autologous stem cell transplantation, while exposure to brentuximab vedotin was not uniform. Thawed PBMCs yielded CD4+ T cells through magnetic negative selection. The material sequenced was CD4+ T cells from blood, taken at baseline. These receptors were taken from a human donor with classical Hodgkin lymphoma.

The chain is built from TRBV27 and TRBJ1-1; 10 nucleotides line up with TRBD1. Germline CDR1 MNHEY, CDR2 SMNVEV (reference sequence). This CDR3 is 16 amino acids long. Unmatched junction bases numbered 11, after V lost 5 bases and J lost 5 bases. The CDR3 here is CASSPMTGGARTEAFF. The DNA of the CDR3 is TGTGCCAGCAGTCCGATGACAGGGGGCGCGAGGACTGAAGCTTTCTTT.

This clone was found a few times. The chain has TRBV10-3 and TRBJ2-2; 10 bases fit TRBD2. The CDR3 is 15 amino acids. CDR1 is ENHRY and CDR2 is SYGVKD in the germline V gene. V was clipped by 5 bases and J by 7 bases; unmatched bases: 7. DNA for the CDR3: TGTGCCATCAGTCTGGGACTAGCGACGGGCGGGGAGCTGTTTTTT. Encoded protein: CAISLGLATGGELFF.

The chain has TRBV23-1 and TRBJ1-2; D gene uncertain. TRBV23-1 is identified as an open reading frame with a role that is uncertain. V was clipped by 4 bases and J by 2 bases, with 11 bases between them. The length of the CDR3 is 14 residues. Written as DNA, the CDR3 is TGCGCCAGCAGTCCCCCCTTTGGGAACTATGGCTACACCTTC. Translated, it gives CASSPPFGNYGYTF.

The J gene is TRBJ1-6, the V gene TRBV6-6; D unresolved. This CDR3 has 13 residues. Trimming left V 5 bases short and J 8 bases short, with 10 bases between. Germline CDR1 reads MNHNY; CDR2 reads SVGAGI (reference sequence). CDR3 in amino acids: CASSTDVHSPLHF. CDR3 DNA sequence: TGTGCCAGCAGTACGGACGTCCATTCACCCCTCCACTTT.

The chain recombines TRBV5-4 with TRBJ2-1; 16 nucleotides match TRBD2. This CDR3 contains 17 residues. Germline V lookup: CDR1 SGHNT, CDR2 YYREEE (reference sequence). Losses at the gene ends were 4 bases for V and 5 bases for J; bases not matched to a gene: 6. This chain's CDR3 is CASSKGLAGGKDNEQFF. The CDR3 DNA reads as TGTGCCAGCAGCAAGGGACTAGCGGGAGGGAAAGACAATGAGCAGTTCTTC.

The V gene is TRBV7-8, the J gene TRBJ2-7; 11 bases align to TRBD2. Germline loops: CDR1 SGHVS, CDR2 FQNEAQ. CDR3 length equals 15 residues. Trimming cost V 3 bases and J 3 bases; bases outside gene matches: 4. CDR3 residues: CASSFATSGDYEQYF. The CDR3 DNA is TGTGCCAGCAGCTTCGCGACTAGCGGGGACTACGAGCAGTACTTC. Drawing the rest from reference TRBV7-8 and TRBJ2-7, the complete variable domain is GAGVSQSPRYKVAKRGQDVALRCDPISGHVSLFWYQQALGQGPEFLTYFQNEAQLDKSGLPSDRFFAERPEGSVSTLKIQRTQQEDSAVYLCASSFATSGDYEQYFGPGTRLTVT.

The rearrangement uses TRBV6-5 and TRBJ1-2; possibly TRBD1 for D (5 bases). Germline V lookup: CDR1 MNHEY, CDR2 SVGAGI. Trimming left V 0 bases short and J 6 bases short, with 8 bases between. CDR3 size: 13 residues. CDR3 sequence: CASSYSRGDGYTF. CDR3 sequence (DNA): TGTGCCAGCAGTTACTCGAGGGGTGATGGCTACACCTTC.

The chain carries TRBV7-9 and TRBJ2-1, with 7 bases matching TRBD1. Trimming took 1 base from V and 8 from J; bases not matched to a gene: 11. The CDR3 loop spans 16 amino acids. Germline values: CDR1 SEHNR, CDR2 FQNEAQ (reference sequence). CDR3 loop: CASSLVAGGAFDEQFF. The CDR3 DNA is TGTGCCAGCAGCTTAGTTGCAGGGGGTGCTTTCGATGAGCAGTTCTTC.

The genes are TRBV18 and TRBJ2-7; D tentatively reads TRBD1 or TRBD2 (5 bases each). The CDR3 consists of 12 residues. V lost 3 bases to trimming and J lost 5 bases, with 8 bases between them. Germline assignment: CDR1 KGHSH and CDR2 LQKENI. The CDR3 region is CASSPQGHEQYF. The CDR3 DNA reads TGTGCCAGCTCACCTCAGGGACACGAGCAGTACTTC.

The rearrangement links TRBV11-2 to TRBJ1-5; possibly TRBD1 for D (6 bases). This CDR3 has 14 amino acids. Looked up from germline, CDR1 is SGHAT and CDR2 is FQNNGV. Trimming cost V 5 bases and J 6 bases, with 14 bases left between them. The CDR3 spells CASSQEGQGQPQHF. CDR3 bases: TGTGCCAGCAGCCAAGAGGGACAAGGTCAGCCCCAGCATTTT.

The V gene is TRBV28, the J gene TRBJ1-5; TRBD1 matches at 10 bases. Losses at the gene ends were 8 bases for V and 7 bases for J; bases not matched to a gene: 14. Germline V CDR1 and CDR2: MDHEN, SYDVKM. This CDR3 spans 16 amino acids. CDR3 protein: CASANSGTGVIQPQHF. The CDR3 bases are TGTGCCAGCGCCAACTCCGGGACAGGGGTTATCCAGCCCCAGCATTTT.

This clone was counted between two and nine times. The chain combines TRBV5-1 with TRBJ2-4; TRBD1 agrees at 7 bases. CDR1 SGHRS and CDR2 YFSETQ come from the germline V gene. This CDR3 spans 16 amino acids. Unmatched junction bases numbered 7, after V lost 4 bases and J lost 0 bases. CDR3 DNA: TGCGCCAGCAGCCACGACAGGGAAGTAGCCAAAAACATTCAGTACTTC. Amino acids: CASSHDREVAKNIQYF.

Here the CDR3 DNA reads TGTGCCAGCAGCTCTTCGGGAGGCCGCACCGGGGAGCTGTTTTTT. This gives the protein CASSSSGGRTGELFF. V and J are TRBV7-6 and TRBJ2-2; 7 nucleotides align to TRBD2. The CDR3 spans 15 residues. Unmatched junction bases numbered 6, after V lost 4 bases and J lost 4 bases. Germline loops: CDR1 SGHVS, CDR2 FNYEAQ.

J is TRBJ1-5 and V is TRBV15; no reliable D call. The CDR3 runs to 13 residues. Per the germline V gene, CDR1 is LNHNV and CDR2 is YYDKDF (reference sequence). Trimming left V 5 bases short and J 5 bases short, with 10 bases between. In DNA, the CDR3 is TGTGCCACCAGCGGCGGGGTTGATCAGCCCCAGCATTTT. Its protein product is CATSGGVDQPQHF.